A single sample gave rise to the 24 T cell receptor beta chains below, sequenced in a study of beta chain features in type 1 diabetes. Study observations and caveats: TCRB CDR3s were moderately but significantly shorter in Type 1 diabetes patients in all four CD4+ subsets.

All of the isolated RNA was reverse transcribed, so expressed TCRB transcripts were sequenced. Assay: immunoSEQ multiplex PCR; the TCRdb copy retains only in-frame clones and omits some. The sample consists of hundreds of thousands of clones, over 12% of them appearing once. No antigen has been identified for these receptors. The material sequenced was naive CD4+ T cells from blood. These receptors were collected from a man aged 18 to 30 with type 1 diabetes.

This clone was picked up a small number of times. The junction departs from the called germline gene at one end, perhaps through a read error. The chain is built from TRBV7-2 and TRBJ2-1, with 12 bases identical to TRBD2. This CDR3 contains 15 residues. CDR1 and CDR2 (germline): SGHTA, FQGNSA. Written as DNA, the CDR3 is TGTGCCAGCAGCTCCACAGGGACGAGAGGGACTAGCGGGCTCTTC. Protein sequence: CASSSTGTRGTSGLF. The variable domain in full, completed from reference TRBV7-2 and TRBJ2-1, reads GAGVSQSPSNKVTEKGKDVELRCDPISGHTALYWYRQSLGQGLEFLIYFQGNSAPDKSGLPSDRFSAERTGGSVSTLTIQRTQQEDSAVYLCASSSTGTRGTSGLFGPGTRLTVL.

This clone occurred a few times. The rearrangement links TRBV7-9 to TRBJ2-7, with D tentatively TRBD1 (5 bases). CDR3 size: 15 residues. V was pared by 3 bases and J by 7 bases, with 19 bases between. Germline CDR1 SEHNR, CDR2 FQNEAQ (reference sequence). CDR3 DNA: TGTGCCAGCAGCTTTATGGCAGGGTTGGAAGGAGAGCAGTACTTC. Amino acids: CASSFMAGLEGEQYF.

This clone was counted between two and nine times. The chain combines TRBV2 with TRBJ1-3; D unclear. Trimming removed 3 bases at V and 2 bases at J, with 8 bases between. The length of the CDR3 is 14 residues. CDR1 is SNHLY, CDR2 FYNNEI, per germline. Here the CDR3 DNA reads TGTGCCAGCAGTGATAGGTTAACTGGAAACACCATATATTTT. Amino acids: CASSDRLTGNTIYF.

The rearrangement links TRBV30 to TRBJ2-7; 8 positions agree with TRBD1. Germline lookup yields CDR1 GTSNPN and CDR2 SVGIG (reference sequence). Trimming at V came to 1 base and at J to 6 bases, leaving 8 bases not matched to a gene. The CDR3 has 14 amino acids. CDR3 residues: CAWSATDREREQYF. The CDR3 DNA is TGTGCCTGGAGTGCCACGGACAGGGAGCGCGAGCAGTACTTC.

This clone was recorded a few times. The CDR3 is CASSVAGDRVISYNEQFF. As DNA, the CDR3 is TGTGCCAGCAGCGTAGCAGGAGACAGGGTAATATCCTACAATGAGCAGTTCTTC. This chain joins TRBV9 and TRBJ2-1; 7 bases are a match to TRBD1. The CDR3 is 18 residues long. Trimming removed 0 bases from V and 1 base from J; junction bases left unmatched: 10. Germline values: CDR1 SGDLS, CDR2 YYNGEE.

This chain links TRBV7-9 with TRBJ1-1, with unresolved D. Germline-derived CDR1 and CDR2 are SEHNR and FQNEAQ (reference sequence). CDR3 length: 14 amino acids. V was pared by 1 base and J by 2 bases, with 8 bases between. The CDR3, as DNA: TGTGCCAGCAGCTTAGGCCACCAAAACACTGAAGCTTTCTTT. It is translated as CASSLGHQNTEAFF.

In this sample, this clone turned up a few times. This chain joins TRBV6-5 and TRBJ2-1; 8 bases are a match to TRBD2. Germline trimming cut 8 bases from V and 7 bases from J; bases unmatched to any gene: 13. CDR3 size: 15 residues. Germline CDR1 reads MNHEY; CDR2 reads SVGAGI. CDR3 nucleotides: TGTGCCAGCCGTACTACTACGAGCGGGGGAAATGAGCAGTTCTTC. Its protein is CASRTTTSGGNEQFF.

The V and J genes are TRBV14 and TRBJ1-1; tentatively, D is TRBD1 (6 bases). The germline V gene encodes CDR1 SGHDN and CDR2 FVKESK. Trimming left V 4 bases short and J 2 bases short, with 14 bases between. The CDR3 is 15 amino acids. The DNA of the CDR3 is TGTGCCAGCAGCCGAAGGACAGTTCTAAACACTGAAGCTTTCTTT. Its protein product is CASSRRTVLNTEAFF.

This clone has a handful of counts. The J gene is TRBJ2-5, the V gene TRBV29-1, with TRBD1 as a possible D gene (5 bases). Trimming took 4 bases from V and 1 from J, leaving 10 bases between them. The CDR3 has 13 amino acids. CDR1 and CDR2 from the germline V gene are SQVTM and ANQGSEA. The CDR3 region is CSVVTVAQETQYF. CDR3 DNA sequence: TGCAGCGTTGTGACAGTAGCCCAAGAGACCCAGTACTTC.

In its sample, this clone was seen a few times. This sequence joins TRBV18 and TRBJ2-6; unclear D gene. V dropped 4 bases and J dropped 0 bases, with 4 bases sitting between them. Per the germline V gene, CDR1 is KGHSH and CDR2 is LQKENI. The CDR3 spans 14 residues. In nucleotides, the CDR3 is TGTGCCAGCTCACAGGGCTCTGGGGCCAACGTCCTGACTTTC. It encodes CASSQGSGANVLTF.

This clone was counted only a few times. For the CDR3, the DNA is TGTGCCAGCAGCGTAGCGGAGTGGGGCAATGAGCAGTTCTTC. Its protein is CASSVAEWGNEQFF. The chain couples TRBV9 to TRBJ2-1; D remains unclear. This CDR3 is built from 14 residues. CDR1 and CDR2 (germline): SGDLS, YYNGEE. Trimming removed 0 bases from V and 6 bases from J, with 10 bases in between. The complete variable domain, with remaining parts taken from reference TRBV9 and TRBJ2-1, reads DSGVTQTPKHLITATGQRVTLRCSPRSGDLSVYWYQQSLDQGLQFLIQYYNGEERAKGNILERFSAQQFPDLHSELNLSSLELGDSALYFCASSVAEWGNEQFFGPGTRLTVL.

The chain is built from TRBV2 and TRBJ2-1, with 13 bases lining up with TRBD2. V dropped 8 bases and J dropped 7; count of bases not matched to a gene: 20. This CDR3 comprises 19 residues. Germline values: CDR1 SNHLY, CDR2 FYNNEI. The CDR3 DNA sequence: TGTGCCAGCGGTGGGGGGACTAGCGGGACCCAAACCCATACAAATGAGCAGTTCTTC. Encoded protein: CASGGGTSGTQTHTNEQFF.

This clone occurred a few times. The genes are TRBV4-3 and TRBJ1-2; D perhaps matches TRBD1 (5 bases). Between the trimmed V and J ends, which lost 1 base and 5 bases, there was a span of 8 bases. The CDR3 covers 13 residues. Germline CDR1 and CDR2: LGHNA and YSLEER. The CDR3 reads CASSQGQSYGYTF. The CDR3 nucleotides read TGCGCCAGCAGCCAAGGACAGTCGTATGGCTACACCTTC.

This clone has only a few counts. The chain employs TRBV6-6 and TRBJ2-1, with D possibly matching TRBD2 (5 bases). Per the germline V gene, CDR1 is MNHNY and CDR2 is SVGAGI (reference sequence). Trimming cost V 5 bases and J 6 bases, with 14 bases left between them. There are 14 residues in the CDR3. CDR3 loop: CASSPTRTGNEQFF. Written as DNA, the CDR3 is TGTGCCAGCAGTCCAACTAGGACGGGCAATGAGCAGTTCTTC.

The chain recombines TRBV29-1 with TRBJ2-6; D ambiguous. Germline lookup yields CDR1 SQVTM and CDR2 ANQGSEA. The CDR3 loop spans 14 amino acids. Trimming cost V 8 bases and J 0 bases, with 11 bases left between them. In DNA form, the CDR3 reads TGCAGCCCCGGGCAGAGCTCTGGGGCCAACGTCCTGACTTTC. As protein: CSPGQSSGANVLTF. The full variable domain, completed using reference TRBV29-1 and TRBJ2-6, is SAVISQKPSRDICQRGTSLTIQCQVDSQVTMMFWYRQQPGQSLTLIATANQGSEATYESGFVIDKFPISRPNLTFSTLTVSNMSPEDSSIYLCSPGQSSGANVLTFGAGSRLTVL.

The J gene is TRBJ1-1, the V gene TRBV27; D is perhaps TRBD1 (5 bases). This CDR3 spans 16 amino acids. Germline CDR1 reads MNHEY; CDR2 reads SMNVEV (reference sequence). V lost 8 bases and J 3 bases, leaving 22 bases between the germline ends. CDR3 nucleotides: TGTGCCAGCGGCCTTGGAGGGGAGAGTTTGTACACTGAAGCTTTCTTT. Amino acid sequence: CASGLGGESLYTEAFF.

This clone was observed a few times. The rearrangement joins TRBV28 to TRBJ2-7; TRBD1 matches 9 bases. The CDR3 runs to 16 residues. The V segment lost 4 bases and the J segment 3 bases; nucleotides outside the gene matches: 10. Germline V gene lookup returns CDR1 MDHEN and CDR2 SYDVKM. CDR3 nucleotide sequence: TGTGCCAGCAGTTCCCTAATGGGACAGGGCGACTACGAGCAGTACTTC. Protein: CASSSLMGQGDYEQYF.

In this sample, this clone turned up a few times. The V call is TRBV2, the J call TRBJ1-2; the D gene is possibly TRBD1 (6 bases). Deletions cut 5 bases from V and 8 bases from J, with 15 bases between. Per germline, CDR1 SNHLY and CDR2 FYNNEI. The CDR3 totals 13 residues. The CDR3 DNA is TGTGCCAGCAGTACCCAGGGGAGGACGGGCTACACCTTC. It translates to CASSTQGRTGYTF.

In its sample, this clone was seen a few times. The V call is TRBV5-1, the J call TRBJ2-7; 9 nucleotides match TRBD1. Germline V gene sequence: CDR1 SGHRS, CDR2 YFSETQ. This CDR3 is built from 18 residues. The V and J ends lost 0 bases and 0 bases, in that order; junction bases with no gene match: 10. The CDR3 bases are TGCGCCAGCAGCTTGGGGCCCCTCACAGGGGGCCTCTCCTACGAGCAGTACTTC. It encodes CASSLGPLTGGLSYEQYF.

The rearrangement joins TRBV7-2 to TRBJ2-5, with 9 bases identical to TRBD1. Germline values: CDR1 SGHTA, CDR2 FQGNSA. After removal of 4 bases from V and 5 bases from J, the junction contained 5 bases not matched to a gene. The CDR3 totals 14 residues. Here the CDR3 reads CASSWGQGGETQYF. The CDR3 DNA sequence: TGTGCCAGCAGCTGGGGACAGGGTGGGGAGACCCAGTACTTC.

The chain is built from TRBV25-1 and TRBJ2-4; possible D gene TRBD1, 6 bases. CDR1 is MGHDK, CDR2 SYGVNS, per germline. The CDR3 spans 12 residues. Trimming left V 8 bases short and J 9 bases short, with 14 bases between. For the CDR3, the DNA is TGTGCCAGCTGGCAGGGGCAGGGCATTCAGTACTTC. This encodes CASWQGQGIQYF.

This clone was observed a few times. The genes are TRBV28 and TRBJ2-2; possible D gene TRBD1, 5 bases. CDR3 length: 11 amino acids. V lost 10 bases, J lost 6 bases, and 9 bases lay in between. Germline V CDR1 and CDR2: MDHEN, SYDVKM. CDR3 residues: CATQGAGELFF. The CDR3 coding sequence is TGTGCCACCCAGGGTGCCGGGGAGCTGTTTTTT.

The CDR3 DNA reads TGTGCCAGCAGTCCCCCAAGTGGACAGGGTGTTACTGAAGCTTTCTTT. Its translation is CASSPPSGQGVTEAFF. This chain connects TRBV28 to TRBJ1-1; 8 positions agree with TRBD1. V dropped 5 bases and J dropped 5; count of bases not matched to a gene: 13. CDR3 length: 16 residues. Per the germline V gene, CDR1 is MDHEN and CDR2 is SYDVKM.

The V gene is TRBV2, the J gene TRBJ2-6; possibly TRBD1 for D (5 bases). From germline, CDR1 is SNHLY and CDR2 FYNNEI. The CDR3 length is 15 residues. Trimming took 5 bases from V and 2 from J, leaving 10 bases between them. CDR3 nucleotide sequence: TGTGCCAGCAGTAGCCAGGGTGCTGGGGCCAACGTCCTGACTTTC. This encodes CASSSQGAGANVLTF.